This note documents a single T cell receptor (beta chain) sequence. The protocol was immunoSEQ multiplex PCR, while the TCRdb copy is restricted to in-frame clones and leaves out a portion. In the table there are about 540,000 clones, approximately 80% of which are singletons. The record originates from a study of shared T cell receptors in the human thymus. These same records also appear under a second study, on human thymus T cells.

The material sequenced was thymocytes. The origin of this receptor is a boy under two years old with a congenital heart defect.

CDR3 sequence (DNA): TGTGCAAGTCGTGCTAGGGGACAGGGACCTTACAATGAGCAGTTCTTC. Its protein is CASRARGQGPYNEQFF. V gene TRBV12-2 combines with J gene TRBJ2-1; the table names TRBD1, a call not compared with the DNA. TRBV12-2 is a documented pseudogene. This CDR3 comprises 16 residues.